This TCR beta chain was sequenced in a study of shared clonotypes between healthy human individuals. Method: immunoSEQ multiplex PCR; TCRdb's copy keeps in-frame clones and lacks some. The sample has 450,000 to 500,000 clones, 76% seen once. In this sample, this clone turned up many times. Within the sample, other DNA sequences also encode this same CDR3. Within Nashville, Tennessee resided all donors, each a Caucasian adult. The ends were cut back, 1 base at V and 5 bases at J, with 8 bases in the middle. This CDR3 spans 13 amino acids. Germline V lookup: CDR1 SGHTA, CDR2 FQGNSA. Sequencing input: PBMCs. This TCR was sampled from a woman between 40 and 50 years old in good health. Some clones in this sample may be carry-over from other donors' samples. This chain uses TRBV7-2 with TRBJ2-5; D call uncertain. CDR3 sequence: CASSLVGSETQYF. The CDR3 DNA reads TGTGCCAGCAGCTTAGTTGGTTCGGAGACCCAGTACTTC.